The 27 T cell receptor beta chains reported below all come from one sample, sequenced in a study of T cell repertoires in cytomegalovirus infection. TCRdb recomputed calls from the reads with MiXCR, one row per CDR3 protein. Of about 150,000 distinct CDR3 sequences in the sample, around 22% were seen once. Sequencing was carried out using PBMCs. These receptors all stem from a human donor in good health (CMV status not recorded). Some clones in this sample may be carry-over from other donors' samples.

The chain carries TRBV4-1 and TRBJ2-5, with D tentatively TRBD1 or TRBD2 (5 bases each). V was cut by 1 base and J by 5 bases, with 17 bases left in between. In germline, CDR1 is MGHRA, CDR2 YSYEKL. CDR3 length equals 16 residues. This chain's CDR3 is CASSQVPGSGQETQYF. CDR3 nucleotide sequence: TGCGCCAGCAGCCAAGTTCCAGGTTCGGGGCAGGAGACCCAGTACTTC.

About this clonotype: A read error may account for a junction end that differs from germline. This chain connects TRBV5-8 to TRBJ2-5, with TRBD2 matching 12 bases. The CDR3 has 15 amino acids. Germline CDR1 is SGHTS and CDR2 is YDEGEE. The CDR3 protein is CASRLGTSGSETQYF. In DNA form, the CDR3 reads TGTGCCAGCAGGTTGGGGACTAGCGGGTCGGAGACCCAGTACTTC.

In this sample, this clonotype turned up many times. The CDR3 loop is CASSLEQGGEKLFF. DNA for the CDR3: TGTGCCAGCAGCTTAGAACAGGGAGGGGAAAAACTGTTTTTT. The V and J genes are TRBV7-8 and TRBJ1-4; weak D call: TRBD1 (6 bases). Germline V gene lookup returns CDR1 SGHVS and CDR2 FQNEAQ. CDR3 length: 14 residues. V was pared by 1 base and J by 8 bases, with 11 bases between. Full variable domain (rest looked up from reference TRBV7-8 and TRBJ1-4): GAGVSQSPRYKVAKRGQDVALRCDPISGHVSLFWYQQALGQGPEFLTYFQNEAQLDKSGLPSDRFFAERPEGSVSTLKIQRTQQEDSAVYLCASSLEQGGEKLFFGSGTQLSVL.

This clonotype was detected many times. The V call is TRBV14, the J call TRBJ2-1; TRBD1 matches 7 bases. The germline CDR1 and CDR2 sequences are SGHDN and FVKESK. This CDR3 has 14 residues. V lost 5 bases, J lost 6 bases, and 7 bases stayed unmatched. CDR3 amino acids: CASSNRQGFNEQFF. The CDR3 DNA is TGTGCCAGCAGCAACCGACAGGGTTTCAATGAGCAGTTCTTC.

V is TRBV6-1 and J is TRBJ2-1; D uncertain. The germline V and J ends were trimmed by 0 bases and 1 base, with 1 base remaining between them. CDR1 is MNHNS and CDR2 is SASEGT in the germline V gene. CDR3 length: 13 amino acids. CDR3 region: CASSEASYNEQFF. The CDR3 DNA follows: TGTGCCAGCAGTGAAGCGTCCTACAATGAGCAGTTCTTC.

V gene TRBV24-1 combines with J gene TRBJ1-2, with 7 nucleotides matching TRBD1. Losses at the gene ends were 5 bases for V and 5 bases for J; bases not matched to a gene: 10. CDR3 length: 15 amino acids. Germline lookup yields CDR1 KGHDR and CDR2 SFDVKD. CDR3 residues: CATSGLSQGWYGYTF. The DNA of the CDR3 is TGTGCCACCAGTGGCCTCTCACAGGGGTGGTATGGCTACACCTTC.

This clonotype was observed a handful of times. The chain links TRBV7-8 to TRBJ2-7; weak D call: TRBD1 (6 bases). Germline loops: CDR1 SGHVS, CDR2 FQNEAQ. The V end lost 4 bases, the J end lost 2 bases, and 15 bases lay between the germline ends. The CDR3 spans 15 residues. CDR3 loop: CASSSSSGHPYEQYF. DNA of the CDR3: TGTGCCAGCAGCTCAAGTTCGGGACACCCCTACGAGCAGTACTTC.

This clonotype appeared many times. V gene TRBV7-9 combines with J gene TRBJ2-1; possibly TRBD2 for D (6 bases). V was cut by 3 bases and J by 7 bases, with 16 bases left in between. There are 15 residues in the CDR3. The germline CDR1 and CDR2 sequences are SEHNR and FQNEAQ (reference sequence). For the CDR3, the DNA is TGTGCCAGCAGCTTTACGGGGGTAACCGGGAATGAGCAGTTCTTC. Translation: CASSFTGVTGNEQFF.

This clonotype was seen at least ten times. V usage is TRBV6-5 and J usage is TRBJ2-3, with 9 nucleotides matching TRBD1. The CDR3 covers 17 residues. V was clipped by 5 bases and J by 4 bases; unmatched bases: 13. CDR1 is MNHEY and CDR2 is SVGAGI in the germline V gene. The CDR3 sequence: CASSLRKPGDRADTQYF. CDR3 DNA: TGTGCCAGCAGTCTTCGAAAACCGGGGGACAGGGCAGATACGCAGTATTTT.

This clonotype is a singleton in its sample. This chain uses TRBV27 with TRBJ2-7; 9 bases match TRBD2. Germline values: CDR1 MNHEY, CDR2 SMNVEV (reference sequence). With V trimmed by 3 bases and J by 7 bases, 7 bases remained unmatched. This CDR3 has 14 residues. CDR3 coding DNA: TGTGCCAGCAGTTTGGGCAGCGGGAGGCGGGAGCAGTACTTC. This sequence encodes CASSLGSGRREQYF.

This clonotype was counted only a few times. The chain is built from TRBV6-2 or TRBV6-3 and TRBJ1-1; 9 bases are shared with TRBD1. V lost 6 bases to trimming and J lost 10 bases; unmatched junction nucleotides: 3. This CDR3 is built from 11 residues. Germline CDR1 is MNHEY and CDR2 is SVGEGT. The CDR3 DNA reads TGTGCCAGCAGGGACAGGGGTAGAGCTTTCTTT. Its translation is CASRDRGRAFF.

J is TRBJ2-7 and V is TRBV3-1; weak D call: TRBD2 (5 bases). CDR1 is LGHDT, CDR2 YNNKEL, per germline (reference sequence). V dropped 0 bases and J dropped 0 bases, with 9 bases sitting between them. The CDR3 loop spans 15 amino acids. CDR3: CASSQDPGNSYEQYF. As DNA, the CDR3 is TGTGCCAGCAGCCAAGATCCCGGGAACTCCTACGAGCAGTACTTC.

This clonotype was found many times. The chain employs TRBV7-8 and TRBJ1-3, with unresolved D. In germline, CDR1 is SGHVS, CDR2 FQNEAQ. Between the trimmed V and J ends, which lost 2 bases and 0 bases, there was a span of 8 bases. The CDR3 runs 15 residues. In DNA, the CDR3 is TGTGCCAGCAGCTTATTAGAAGTCTCTGGAAACACCATATATTTT. Translating gives CASSLLEVSGNTIYF.

This clonotype was recorded a few times. This rearrangement joins TRBV6-2 or TRBV6-3 to TRBJ1-2; 8 nucleotides match TRBD1. CDR3 length: 14 amino acids. Germline loops: CDR1 MNHEY, CDR2 SVGEGT. With V trimmed by 2 bases and J by 8 bases, 7 bases remained unmatched. The CDR3 sequence: CASSYQDRDGGYTF. The DNA for the CDR3 is TGTGCCAGCAGTTACCAGGACAGGGATGGCGGCTACACCTTC.

V usage is TRBV2 and J usage is TRBJ2-1; 7 nucleotides line up with TRBD2. The germline CDR1 and CDR2 sequences are SNHLY and FYNNEI. There are 14 residues in the CDR3. The junction had 8 bases not matched to a gene; V was cut back by 7 bases and J by 5 bases. The CDR3 nucleotides read TGTGCCAGCACCGAAGGGAGGGGTAACAATGAGCAGTTCTTC. It specifies CASTEGRGNNEQFF.

The genes are TRBV5-1 and TRBJ2-2; perhaps TRBD2 as D (6 bases). The CDR3 sequence is 18 residues long. CDR1 and CDR2 (germline): SGHRS, YFSETQ. Trimming removed 1 base at V and 3 bases at J, with 19 bases between. CDR3 sequence (DNA): TGCGCCAGCAGCTTGAGGACCGTTCGGGACTCCTACACCGGGGAGCTGTTTTTT. Encoded protein: CASSLRTVRDSYTGELFF.

The rearrangement uses TRBV5-6 and TRBJ1-1; 7 bases map to TRBD1. CDR3 size: 16 residues. The trim removed 0 bases at V and 1 base at J, leaving 6 bases unmatched. Germline CDR1 SGHDT, CDR2 YYEEEE. The chain's CDR3 is CASSLGGGPWNTEAFF. Written as DNA, the CDR3 is TGTGCCAGCAGCTTGGGAGGGGGCCCTTGGAACACTGAAGCTTTCTTT.

The V call is TRBV13, the J call TRBJ1-2, with TRBD1 as a possible D gene (5 bases). V was cut by 2 bases and J by 5 bases, with 15 bases left in between. The CDR3 sequence is 15 residues long. Germline CDR1 and CDR2: PRHDT and FYEKMQ (reference sequence). CDR3 sequence (DNA): TGTGCCAGCAGCTTAAATCCCAGGGAGCTTTATGGCTACACCTTC. It translates to CASSLNPRELYGYTF.

This clonotype was counted many times. The chain employs TRBV7-9 and TRBJ2-3, with 7 bases identical to TRBD2. Per germline, CDR1 SEHNR and CDR2 FQNEAQ (reference sequence). V lost 5 bases, J lost 2 bases, and 13 bases stayed unmatched. The length of the CDR3 is 17 residues. The CDR3 DNA sequence: TGTGCCAGCAGCCTTAGCCTGGGGGGGAGGATCACAGATACGCAGTATTTT. Encoded protein: CASSLSLGGRITDTQYF.

The V call is TRBV4-1, the J call TRBJ1-5; D is unclear. The germline gives CDR1 MGHRA, CDR2 YSYEKL. The CDR3 length is 14 residues. V lost 3 bases and J lost 4, with 10 bases in between. This CDR3 reads CASSHRHGNQPQHF. The CDR3, as DNA: TGCGCCAGCAGCCACCGACACGGAAATCAGCCCCAGCATTTT.

This clonotype was counted between two and nine times. The J gene is TRBJ1-2, the V gene TRBV15; TRBD1 aligns across 9 bases. The CDR3 runs to 14 residues. With V trimmed by 0 bases and J by 8 bases, 4 bases remained unmatched. Germline CDR1 and CDR2: LNHNV and YYDKDF (reference sequence). CDR3 loop: CATSRERTGVGYTF. The DNA for the CDR3 is TGTGCCACCAGCAGAGAACGGACAGGGGTCGGCTACACCTTC. Full variable domain (missing parts from reference TRBV15 and TRBJ1-2): DAMVIQNPRYQVTQFGKPVTLSCSQTLNHNVMYWYQQKSSQAPKLLFHYYDKDFNNEADTPDNFQSRRPNTSFCFLDIRSPGLGDTAMYLCATSRERTGVGYTFGSGTRLTVV.

This clonotype was counted only a few times. CDR3 nucleotides: TGTGCCAGCAGTCGGTTCAGTACAGGTCCTAGTGGCTACACCTTC. This gives the protein CASSRFSTGPSGYTF. The chain joins TRBV6-5 to TRBJ1-2; D possibly corresponds to TRBD1 (5 bases). From germline, CDR1 is MNHEY and CDR2 SVGAGI. The V end lost 5 bases, the J end lost 7 bases, and 20 bases lay between the germline ends. CDR3 length equals 15 residues.

The V call is TRBV6-2 or TRBV6-3, the J call TRBJ2-1; TRBD2 matches 8 bases. The J segment lost 6 bases and the V segment lost 6 bases, leaving 7 bases of the junction unmatched. Germline loops: CDR1 MNHEY, CDR2 SVGEGT. There are 14 residues in the CDR3. The CDR3 nucleotides are TGTGCCAGCAGACCGAGCGGGGGCCTCAATGAGCAGTTCTTC. It specifies CASRPSGGLNEQFF.

This clonotype was detected many times. A read error may account for a junction end that differs from germline. The chain links TRBV2 to TRBJ2-5; D is ambiguous. Germline V CDR1 and CDR2: SNHLY, FYNNEI. The CDR3 totals 11 residues. The CDR3 DNA follows: TGTGCCAGCAGCGAACAAGCGACCCAGTACTTC. This gives the protein CASSEQATQYF.

The V call is TRBV9, the J call TRBJ1-3; D unclear. The CDR3 totals 15 residues. Trimming pared 6 bases from V and 0 bases from J, leaving 13 bases between. Germline V gene lookup returns CDR1 SGDLS and CDR2 YYNGEE. The CDR3, as DNA: TGTGCCAGCACTCCGTCAGCCTCCTCTGGAAACACCATATATTTT. It translates to CASTPSASSGNTIYF.

This clonotype was recorded once. This chain joins TRBV7-6 and TRBJ1-2; 8 positions agree with TRBD1. V was clipped by 3 bases and J by 6 bases; unmatched bases: 3. Germline-derived CDR1 and CDR2 are SGHVS and FNYEAQ. The CDR3 is 13 amino acids. The CDR3 spells CASSLSGGDGYTF. The CDR3 bases are TGTGCCAGCAGCTTGTCAGGGGGCGATGGCTACACCTTC.

This clonotype was picked up many times. The chain's CDR3 is CASNVRLQRTQYF. The CDR3 DNA sequence: TGTGCCAGCAACGTAAGGCTTCAGAGGACCCAGTACTTC. The rearrangement joins TRBV7-2 to TRBJ2-5; D call uncertain. There are 13 residues in the CDR3. The V end lost 7 bases, the J end lost 7 bases, and 16 bases lay between the germline ends. CDR1 SGHTA and CDR2 FQGNSA come from the germline V gene. Combining the CDR3 with reference TRBV7-2 and TRBJ2-5 gives the whole variable domain GAGVSQSPSNKVTEKGKDVELRCDPISGHTALYWYRQSLGQGLEFLIYFQGNSAPDKSGLPSDRFSAERTGGSVSTLTIQRTQQEDSAVYLCASNVRLQRTQYFGPGTRLLVL.